What follows is one TCR beta chain and its context. The data were obtained in a study of blood T cell repertoires in COVID-19. The V gene's germline CDR1 is LNHDA and CDR2 SQIVND (reference sequence). V lost 3 bases and J 8 bases, leaving 16 bases between the germline ends. The CDR3 totals 14 residues. Method: immunoSEQ multiplex PCR; TCRdb's copy keeps in-frame clones and lacks some. The profile shows about 500,000 clones, about nine tenths of them singletons. The gene calls are TRBV19 and TRBJ1-2; D is unclear. Sequenced input: PBMCs or T cells enriched from blood (not recorded which). The TCR was taken from a woman between 18 and 29 years old who had recovered from COVID-19. CDR3 in amino acids: CASSISGSWGGYTF. The CDR3 coding sequence is TGTGCCAGTAGTATTTCGGGATCCTGGGGAGGCTACACCTTC. Drawing the rest from reference TRBV19 and TRBJ1-2, the complete variable domain is DGGITQSPKYLFRKEGQNVTLSCEQNLNHDAMYWYRQDPGQGLRLIYYSQIVNDFQKGDIAEGYSVSREKKESFPLTVTSAQKNPTAFYLCASSISGSWGGYTFGSGTRLTVV.